Below, one T cell receptor (beta chain) is given with its context. Its antigen is unknown. The sample belongs to a study of vaccination and CD4 T cells after COVID-19. Time point in this sample: late sampling 161 to 241 days after vaccination in a few convalescent patients. Treatment given: roughly 11-day PBMC culture with coronavirus spike peptide pools or control peptides (ViraFEST assay). CDR3 length equals 14 residues. Per the germline V gene, CDR1 is SNHLY and CDR2 is FYNNEI. The germline V and J ends were trimmed by 10 bases and 1 base, with 16 bases remaining between them. Cultured CD4+ T cell DNA was sequenced using the Oncomine TCR Beta short-read assay. TCRdb re-called the PCR reads through MiXCR, storing one row per CDR3 protein. The sample has 20,000 to 25,000 distinct CDR3 sequences, around 30% seen once; the top ten hold roughly 9%.

This clonotype was obtained from a human donor who had recovered from COVID-19. The rearrangement links TRBV2 to TRBJ2-5; D possibly corresponds to TRBD2 (5 bases). Material: CD4+ T cells from blood, cultured in vitro, obtained about 7 months after SARS-CoV-2 vaccination. This CDR3 is CATLRRQSQETQYF. The CDR3 coding sequence is TGTGCCACTCTTCGGAGGCAGAGCCAAGAGACCCAGTACTTC.